This is a list of T cell receptor beta chains from one sample in a study of OX40 agonist ivuxolimab in advanced cancers. Method: immunoSEQ multiplex PCR; TCRdb's copy keeps in-frame clones and lacks some. This table holds about 80,000 clones, around 84% found once. Sequenced material: CD4+ or CD8+ T cells sorted from blood, taken in a trial of the OX40 agonist ivuxolimab. The receptors stem from an adult with an advanced solid tumor such as melanoma, head and neck, liver or kidney cancer. Both conserved end residues are part of each CDR3. The D gene is left open where the match is weak. Size is omitted from some rows. Given values are once, few, many or a class for expanded clones.

D gene	V gene	clone size	J gene	CDR3 protein	CDR3 DNA
NA	TRBV27	NA	TRBJ1-4	CASRSHQGILNEKLFF	TGTGCCAGCAGATCACATCAGGGGATCTTGAATGAAAAACTGTTTTTT
TRBD1	TRBV27	NA	TRBJ2-5	CASSRKGTGKETQYF	TGTGCCAGCAGTCGAAAAGGGACAGGGAAAGAGACCCAGTACTTC
NA	TRBV5-5	NA	TRBJ1-5	CASSTQAGTSNQPQHF	TGTGCCAGCAGCACTCAAGCAGGCACGAGCAATCAGCCCCAGCATTTT
NA	TRBV6-1	NA	TRBJ1-2	CASSEETAYGYTF	TGTGCCAGCAGTGAAGAAACAGCTTATGGCTACACCTTC
TRBD1	TRBV6-1	NA	TRBJ2-5	CASSGTGEGHF	TGTGCCAGCAGTGGAACAGGGGAAGGGCACTTC
TRBD1	TRBV2	NA	TRBJ1-1	CASSPGQGRLENTEAFF	TGTGCCAGCAGTCCGGGACAGGGGAGGTTAGAGAACACTGAAGCTTTCTTT
NA	TRBV5-1	NA	TRBJ2-5	CASSWMKEYQETQYF	TGCGCCAGCAGCTGGATGAAGGAGTACCAAGAGACCCAGTACTTC
TRBD1	TRBV5-1	NA	TRBJ1-6	CASSYGTGGSSPLHF	TGCGCCAGCAGCTACGGGACAGGGGGCAGTTCACCCCTCCACTTT
NA	TRBV12-2	NA	TRBJ1-5	CASRLNPGGGRLHSNQPQHF	TGTGCAAGTCGCTTAAATCCCGGGGGAGGCAGGCTTCATAGCAATCAGCCCCAGCATTTT
NA	TRBV7-9	NA	TRBJ1-1	CASSVGTSFAGRAFF	TGTGCCAGCAGCGTGGGGACCTCCTTTGCGGGACGAGCTTTCTTT
TRBD1	TRBV7-2	few	TRBJ1-4	CASSPTGYPPNEKLFF	TGTGCCAGCAGCCCGACAGGGTACCCTCCAAATGAAAAACTGTTTTTT
TRBD1	TRBV6-6	NA	TRBJ1-4	CASSYSPGGGEKLFF	TGTGCCAGCAGTTACTCCCCAGGGGGAGGAGAAAAACTGTTTTTT
TRBD1	TRBV4-1	NA	TRBJ1-1	CASSQSSGTGLPSEAFF	TGCGCCAGCAGCCAAAGCTCCGGGACAGGGCTTCCCTCTGAAGCTTTCTTT
NA	TRBV7-8	once	TRBJ2-1	CASPGDLSSYNEQFF	TGTGCCAGCCCTGGAGATTTGAGCTCCTACAATGAGCAGTTCTTC
NA	TRBV21-1	NA	TRBJ2-3	CASSLQFGGGTDTQYF	NA
TRBD1	TRBV19	NA	TRBJ1-6	CASTTGTANSPLHF	TGTGCCAGTACCACCGGGACAGCAAATTCACCCCTCCACTTT
NA	TRBV11-3	NA	TRBJ2-7	CASSLAGRSYEQYF	TGTGCCAGCAGCTTAGCAGGGAGGTCCTACGAGCAGTACTTC
NA	TRBV20-1	NA	TRBJ1-3	CSAPEGNTIYF	TGCAGTGCGCCCGAAGGAAACACCATATATTTT
TRBD2	TRBV7-2	NA	TRBJ2-3	CASSLLAVSTDTQYF	TGTGCCAGCAGCTTGCTAGCGGTTAGCACAGATACGCAGTATTTT
NA	TRBV7-2	NA	TRBJ2-5	CASSLGVLGKETQYF	TGTGCCAGCAGCTTAGGGGTATTGGGGAAAGAGACCCAGTACTTC
NA	TRBV7-2	NA	TRBJ2-2	CASSLRPAGDTNTGELFF	TGTGCCAGCAGCTTAAGGCCGGCAGGGGACACGAACACCGGGGAGCTGTTTTTT
TRBD1	TRBV11-2	NA	TRBJ1-3	CASSLARGLNTIYF	TGTGCCAGCAGCTTAGCGAGGGGGCTCAACACCATATATTTT
NA	TRBV5-1	NA	TRBJ1-4	CASSLSGLEKLFF	TGCGCCAGCAGCTTGAGCGGGTTGGAAAAACTGTTTTTT
NA	TRBV7-9	NA	TRBJ2-2	CASSSEGVPGELFF	TGTGCCAGCAGCTCCGAGGGGGTCCCCGGGGAGCTGTTTTTT
NA	TRBV5-6	once	TRBJ2-5	CASSPGEGGRGETQYF	TGTGCCAGCAGCCCCGGGGAGGGGGGGCGAGGAGAGACCCAGTACTTC
TRBD1	TRBV28	NA	TRBJ1-2	CASRPSLDRAYTF	TGTGCCAGCAGGCCCTCCCTAGACAGGGCCTACACCTTC
NA	TRBV4-2	once	TRBJ1-2	CASSQDRASGGIGYTF	TGTGCCAGCAGCCAAGATCGGGCTAGCGGGGGTATCGGCTACACCTTC
NA	TRBV27	NA	TRBJ2-6	CASSMAPIGANVLTF	TGTGCCAGCAGTATGGCCCCAATTGGGGCCAACGTCCTGACTTTC
NA	TRBV27	once	TRBJ2-2	CASSSLVHNTGELFF	TGTGCCAGCAGTTCCCTAGTTCATAACACCGGGGAGCTGTTTTTT
NA	TRBV19	NA	TRBJ1-3	CASRKQGTGNTIYF	TGTGCCAGTAGGAAACAGGGAACTGGAAACACCATATATTTT
NA	TRBV7-9	NA	TRBJ2-3	CASSLATDTQYF	TGTGCCAGCAGCTTAGCCACAGATACGCAGTATTTT
NA	TRBV9	NA	TRBJ2-7	CASSPSLGSDYEQYF	TGTGCCAGCAGCCCTTCCTTAGGATCGGACTACGAGCAGTACTTC
NA	TRBV28	NA	TRBJ1-3	CASYVSGSGNTIYF	TGTGCCAGTTACGTAAGCGGCTCTGGAAACACCATATATTTT
TRBD2	TRBV10-2	NA	TRBJ2-1	CASSDRTSYSSYNEQFF	TGCGCCAGCAGTGACCGGACTAGCTATAGCTCCTACAATGAGCAGTTCTTC
TRBD2	TRBV27	NA	TRBJ2-1	CASSLVAGVYNEQFF	TGTGCCAGCAGTTTAGTAGCGGGGGTCTACAATGAGCAGTTCTTC
TRBD1	TRBV19	NA	TRBJ2-2	CASSIGTGVSGELFF	TGTGCCAGTAGTATTGGGACAGGGGTGTCCGGGGAGCTGTTTTTT
TRBD1	TRBV10-3	NA	TRBJ2-2	CAISRGLDTGELFF	TGTGCCATCAGTAGGGGGCTGGACACCGGGGAGCTGTTTTTT